This T cell receptor (beta chain) was captured in a study of OX40 agonist ivuxolimab in advanced cancers. For the study at large: Patients' therapy was ivuxolimab, an antibody that acts as an agonist of OX40 (CD134). Averaging about 60 years in age, with a range of roughly 20 to 79, the cohort was approximately 87% male.

This clone was seen just once. Its cognate antigen is unknown. Study-wide results and caveats: Among the least clonally expanded were partial responders at 0.1-3.0 mg/kg.

Here immunoSEQ multiplex PCR was the method, and the copy in TCRdb shows in-frame clones only, minus some. The table includes approximately 58,000 clones, about 86% detected once. The sequence derives from an adult with an advanced solid tumor such as melanoma, head and neck, liver or kidney cancer. Sequencing was performed on CD4+ or CD8+ T cells sorted from blood, taken in a trial of the OX40 agonist ivuxolimab.

This CDR3 reads CASSLVGRSNEKLFF. In DNA form, the CDR3 reads TGTGCCAGCAGCTTGGTGGGCAGGAGTAATGAAAAACTGTTTTTT. The rearrangement uses TRBV5-6 and TRBJ1-4, with D uncertain. From germline, CDR1 is SGHDT and CDR2 YYEEEE. The CDR3 has 15 residues. V was trimmed by 0 bases and J by 4 bases, leaving 10 bases between them.